The clone carrying this TCR beta chain was observed a single time. Its antigen is not known. The data derive from a study of Ad26.COV2.S vaccination and SARS-CoV-2 variants. Looking at the study overall: The donor participated in the COV1001 trial, in its Ad26.COV2.S arm. Study observations and caveats: Vaccinees showed greater spike-specific TCR breadth than placebo recipients. Non-spike TCR breadth showed similarity between vaccine and placebo recipients.

TCRdb's copy holds only in-frame clones and misses some; the assay was immunoSEQ multiplex PCR. Here the sample spans 300,000 to 400,000 clones, around 87% being singletons. Stated treatment: about 20 received Ad26.COV2.S at low or high dose, single or two shots; roughly five received placebo; per-sample allocation not given. Following the first vaccine or placebo injection, samples were taken on day 63. The CDR3 loop spans 17 amino acids. V was pared by 4 bases and J by 8 bases, with 12 bases of the junction left unmatched. Germline CDR1 is SGHRS and CDR2 is YFSETQ. V and J are TRBV5-1 and TRBJ1-6, with 10 bases aligning to TRBD1. The source is a person between 18 and 59 years old who received the Ad26.COV2.S COVID-19 vaccine or a placebo. This specimen was peripheral blood, taken in a trial of Ad26.COV2.S vaccine versus placebo. CDR3 DNA sequence: TGCGCCAGCAGCCTTGCATACTCGACAGGGGGCTATTCACCCCTCCACTTT. Its protein is CASSLAYSTGGYSPLHF.